One sample yielded the 3 T cell receptor beta chains listed below, sequenced in a study of blood T cell repertoires in COVID-19. TCRdb's copy holds only in-frame clones and misses some; the assay was immunoSEQ multiplex PCR. The table includes roughly 30,000 clones, roughly 92% detected once. The sample taken for sequencing was peripheral blood. All receptors derive from a human donor in a cohort sampled during active COVID-19.

The genes are TRBV27 and TRBJ1-2; TRBD1 matches at 7 bases. Unmatched junction bases numbered 9, after V lost 5 bases and J lost 6 bases. Germline CDR1 reads MNHEY; CDR2 reads SMNVEV (reference sequence). The CDR3 spans 14 residues. CDR3 in amino acids: CASSTYRGLHGYTF. The CDR3, as DNA: TGTGCCAGCAGTACATATAGGGGGCTGCATGGCTACACCTTC.

J is TRBJ2-7 and V is TRBV5-4, with 8 bases aligning to TRBD1. Trimming cost V 2 bases and J 1 base; bases outside gene matches: 5. From germline, CDR1 is SGHNT and CDR2 YYREEE (reference sequence). This CDR3 has 15 residues. In nucleotides, the CDR3 is TGTGCCAGCAGCTTCTCAGGGGGCCTTTCCTACGAGCAGTACTTC. It specifies CASSFSGGLSYEQYF.

This sequence joins TRBV2 and TRBJ1-1, with TRBD1 matching 8 bases. V lost 7 bases to trimming and J lost 5 bases; unmatched junction nucleotides: 12. The germline V gene has CDR1 SNHLY and CDR2 FYNNEI. The CDR3 loop spans 15 amino acids. The CDR3 sequence: CASTEGWTGRTEAFF. The DNA for the CDR3 is TGTGCCAGCACCGAAGGTTGGACAGGGCGAACTGAAGCTTTCTTT.